Each of the 25 T cell receptor beta chains below was sequenced from the same sample in a study of T-cell reconstitution after alpha-beta-depleted transplantation in children. Construction of the TCRbeta library involved unique molecular identifiers. TCRdb used MiXCR to reprocess the PCR reads, holding one entry per CDR3 protein. Of about 470,000 distinct CDR3 sequences listed, around two fifths were seen once; the top ten hold around 29%. The sequencing used PBMCs, collected before TCRalphabeta/CD19-depleted stem cell transplant. The receptors here all came from a girl aged 2 to 10 with aplastic anemia, due to receive a stem cell transplant.

V gene TRBV20-1 combines with J gene TRBJ1-1; D not certain. CDR3 length: 13 amino acids. V gave up 2 bases and J gave up 1 base, with 8 bases separating them. The germline V gene encodes CDR1 DFQATT and CDR2 SNEGSKA (reference sequence). DNA for the CDR3: TGCAGTGCTAGAACGGGGTGGAACACTGAAGCTTTCTTT. Residues: CSARTGWNTEAFF.

The table lists this clonotype with many counts. The chain recombines TRBV12-3 or TRBV12-4 with TRBJ2-3; possibly TRBD2 for D (6 bases). V lost 5 bases to trimming and J lost 0 bases, with 18 bases between them. This CDR3 contains 17 residues. The CDR3 nucleotides read TGTGCCAGCAGTCTAAACCCTTGGGGGGTAAGCACAGATACGCAGTATTTT. It translates to CASSLNPWGVSTDTQYF.

This clonotype has just a few counts. The chain links TRBV19 to TRBJ1-3; TRBD1 aligns across 8 bases. The trim removed 5 bases at V and 2 bases at J, leaving 5 bases unmatched. CDR3 length: 15 residues. Germline values: CDR1 LNHDA, CDR2 SQIVND (reference sequence). CDR3 DNA: TGTGCCAGTAGTCCCCAGACAGGGGCTGGAAACACCATATATTTT. Its translation is CASSPQTGAGNTIYF.

V gene TRBV10-3 combines with J gene TRBJ1-5; D gene unclear. The CDR3 spans 14 residues. Between the trimmed V and J ends, which lost 3 bases and 1 base, there was a span of 7 bases. Germline CDR1 and CDR2: ENHRY and SYGVKD. The CDR3 DNA is TGTGCCATCAGTGATAGGGCCAGCAATCAGCCCCAGCATTTT. This encodes CAISDRASNQPQHF.

The chain is built from TRBV10-3 and TRBJ2-7, with D perhaps TRBD2 (6 bases). Looked up from germline, CDR1 is ENHRY and CDR2 is SYGVKD. V shed 5 bases and J shed 5 bases, with 19 bases lying between them. This CDR3 comprises 15 residues. The CDR3 nucleotides read TGTGCCATCAGTCAAAAGCCAGGGACTGCTAACGAGCAGTACTTC. It yields the protein CAISQKPGTANEQYF.

The chain links TRBV12-3 or TRBV12-4 to TRBJ1-6; 7 bases are a match to TRBD1. The V gene end was trimmed by 6 bases and the J gene end by 7 bases; junction bases not matched to a gene: 6. The length of the CDR3 is 14 residues. The CDR3 nucleotides read TGTGCCAGCAGCGACACAGGGGTAAATTCACCCCTCCACTTT. It is translated as CASSDTGVNSPLHF.

The sample holds many counts of this clonotype. This chain links TRBV9 with TRBJ2-1; TRBD1 agrees at 7 bases. Trimming removed 3 bases from V and 5 bases from J; junction bases left unmatched: 14. CDR3 length: 17 amino acids. CDR1 is SGDLS and CDR2 is YYNGEE in the germline V gene. As DNA, the CDR3 is TGTGCCAGCAGCGCAGACCTCAGACAGGGTTTAGACAATGAGCAGTTCTTC. Encoded protein: CASSADLRQGLDNEQFF.

The chain combines TRBV6-2 or TRBV6-3 with TRBJ2-1; 9 nucleotides line up with TRBD2. The CDR3 covers 21 residues. Germline V gene data show CDR1 as MNHEY and CDR2 as SVGEGT. The J segment lost 0 bases and the V segment lost 0 bases, leaving 15 bases of the junction unmatched. In DNA, the CDR3 is TGTGCCAGCAGTTACTCGACAGGCGTGCATAGCGGGAGTCTCTCCTACAATGAGCAGTTCTTC. This translates into CASSYSTGVHSGSLSYNEQFF.

This clonotype has just a few counts. The chain combines TRBV20-1 with TRBJ2-1; tentatively, D is TRBD2 (6 bases). Germline CDR1 and CDR2: DFQATT and SNEGSKA (reference sequence). The CDR3 consists of 16 residues. The ends were cut back, 2 bases at V and 3 bases at J, with 17 bases in the middle. Here the CDR3 DNA reads TGCAGTGCTAGATCCCTCACGGCGGGATTCTACAATGAGCAGTTCTTC. Protein product: CSARSLTAGFYNEQFF.

A few counts support this clonotype. This rearrangement joins TRBV4-2 to TRBJ2-7; no clear D gene. CDR1 is LGHNA and CDR2 is YNFKEQ in the germline V gene. The CDR3 has 16 amino acids. Trimming removed 0 bases from V and 2 bases from J, with 14 bases in between. CDR3 residues: CASSQDRTAAPYEQYF. DNA of the CDR3: TGTGCCAGCAGCCAAGATAGGACGGCTGCCCCCTACGAGCAGTACTTC.

At least ten counts were recorded for this clonotype. This chain uses TRBV5-1 with TRBJ2-4; perhaps TRBD1 as D (5 bases). Germline loops: CDR1 SGHRS, CDR2 YFSETQ. Trimming stripped 3 bases from V and 2 bases from J, with 12 bases between. This CDR3 has 15 residues. Here the CDR3 reads CASSYGGATKNIQYF. The CDR3 nucleotides are TGCGCCAGCAGCTACGGTGGGGCGACCAAAAACATTCAGTACTTC.

The chain joins TRBV27 to TRBJ2-1; the D is unclear. The CDR3 is 12 amino acids. Per the germline V gene, CDR1 is MNHEY and CDR2 is SMNVEV (reference sequence). V was trimmed by 4 bases and J by 5 bases, leaving 6 bases between them. This CDR3 is CASSSPDNEQFF. The CDR3 DNA reads TGTGCCAGCAGTTCCCCCGACAATGAGCAGTTCTTC.

This clonotype occurred once. The chain uses TRBV29-1 and TRBJ1-2; TRBD1 aligns across 7 bases. The CDR3 is made up of 12 amino acids. The J segment lost 8 bases and the V segment lost 3 bases, leaving 6 bases of the junction unmatched. Germline CDR1 is SQVTM and CDR2 is ANQGSEA. CDR3 bases: TGCAGCGTTGAGAGACAGGGTCAGGGCTACACCTTC. Its translation: CSVERQGQGYTF.

The J gene is TRBJ2-5, the V gene TRBV28, with TRBD2 identical over 7 bases. This CDR3 region has 14 residues. V lost 7 bases, J lost 4 bases, and 9 bases stayed unmatched. CDR1 and CDR2 from the germline V gene are MDHEN and SYDVKM. The CDR3 sequence: CASNLRGVRETQYF. CDR3 nucleotides: TGTGCCAGCAATCTCCGGGGGGTGCGAGAGACCCAGTACTTC.

The CDR3 coding sequence is TGTGCCAGCAGCTTAGGTGTAGCGGGAGTAGGAGATACGCAGTATTTT. The encoded protein is CASSLGVAGVGDTQYF. This sequence joins TRBV7-2 and TRBJ2-3; 9 bases match TRBD2. CDR1 and CDR2 (germline): SGHTA, FQGNSA. The CDR3 runs to 16 residues. V trimming: 1 base; J trimming: 5 bases; junction bases outside the gene matches: 7. The complete variable domain, with remaining parts taken from reference TRBV7-2 and TRBJ2-3, reads GAGVSQSPSNKVTEKGKDVELRCDPISGHTALYWYRQSLGQGLEFLIYFQGNSAPDKSGLPSDRFSAERTGGSVSTLTIQRTQQEDSAVYLCASSLGVAGVGDTQYFGPGTRLTVL.

This clonotype was observed once. This may be a read error: a much more frequent sequence differs by one nucleotide. The chain combines TRBV20-1 with TRBJ2-2, with D perhaps given as TRBD1 or TRBD2 (6 bases each). The CDR3 has 16 residues. In germline, CDR1 is DFQATT, CDR2 SNEGSKA (reference sequence). CDR3 nucleotides: TGCAGTGCTAGAGATGGAGGGGGTAGTTACACCTGGGAGCTGTTTTTT. This codes for CSARDGGGSYTWELFF.

This clonotype was seen a handful of times. This sequence joins TRBV15 and TRBJ2-2; D is tentatively TRBD1 or TRBD2 (5 bases each). This CDR3 is built from 14 residues. CDR1 LNHNV and CDR2 YYDKDF come from the germline V gene (reference sequence). The V end was cut by 5 bases, the J end by 4 bases, with 11 bases between. The CDR3 loop reads CATSRGRGTGELFF. The CDR3 bases are TGTGCCACCAGCCGGGGACGTGGCACCGGGGAGCTGTTTTTT.

In this sample, this clonotype turned up many times. V and J are TRBV12-3 or TRBV12-4 and TRBJ2-1, with 9 nucleotides matching TRBD2. This CDR3 has 16 residues. With 2 bases clipped from V and 8 bases from J, the junction kept 10 bases outside the gene matches. Here the CDR3 reads CASSLWLAGHGDEQFF. CDR3 bases: TGTGCCAGCAGTTTATGGCTAGCGGGACATGGAGATGAGCAGTTCTTC.

The sample holds many counts of this clonotype. The V gene is TRBV20-1, the J gene TRBJ2-1; D tentatively fits TRBD1 or TRBD2 (5 bases each). The CDR3 covers 16 residues. Between the trimmed V and J ends, which lost 5 bases and 3 bases, there was a span of 20 bases. The germline V gene has CDR1 DFQATT and CDR2 SNEGSKA (reference sequence). The DNA for the CDR3 is TGCAGTGCTGCCCCCCCCTACAGAGGGGTCTACAATGAGCAGTTCTTC. Translation: CSAAPPYRGVYNEQFF.

The chain carries TRBV18 and TRBJ2-1; D call uncertain. Germline CDR1 reads KGHSH; CDR2 reads LQKENI. Trimming took off 3 bases at V and 7 bases at J, with 10 bases between the two ends. This CDR3 region has 13 residues. The CDR3 region has the DNA TGTGCCAGCTCACCGATTAGCATGAATGAGCAGTTCTTC. As protein: CASSPISMNEQFF.

With respect to this clonotype: With a much larger clone just one base away, this may be a read error. This rearrangement joins TRBV20-1 to TRBJ2-7; 9 nucleotides agree with TRBD2. Germline assignment: CDR1 DFQATT and CDR2 SNEGSKA (reference sequence). This CDR3 is built from 16 residues. The CDR3 DNA reads as TGCTGTGCTAGATGGAGTGTGGGCGGGAGGGCAGGCGAGCAGTACTTC. Translation gives CCARWSVGGRAGEQYF.

This clonotype was recorded at least ten times. The chain carries TRBV18 and TRBJ1-1; D is unclear. Germline assignment: CDR1 KGHSH and CDR2 LQKENI. The V end was cut by 1 base, the J end by 2 bases, with 11 bases between. The CDR3 covers 15 residues. CDR3 in amino acids: CASSPRQEVNTEAFF. The CDR3 DNA is TGTGCCAGCTCACCACGGCAGGAGGTTAACACTGAAGCTTTCTTT.

The chain employs TRBV10-3 and TRBJ1-1, with D perhaps TRBD1 (5 bases). The germline CDR1 and CDR2 sequences are ENHRY and SYGVKD. V was pared by 5 bases and J by 3 bases, with 19 bases between. The CDR3 is made up of 16 amino acids. This CDR3 reads CAISYRFLVWDTEAFF. Written as DNA, the CDR3 is TGTGCCATCAGTTACAGGTTTCTGGTCTGGGACACTGAAGCTTTCTTT.

The rearrangement links TRBV7-9 to TRBJ2-2; D gene ambiguous. V lost 2 bases and J lost 3, with 13 bases in between. The CDR3 covers 16 residues. Germline V gene lookup returns CDR1 SEHNR and CDR2 FQNEAQ (reference sequence). The CDR3 protein is CASSLSRLFDTGELFF. The CDR3 nucleotides are TGTGCCAGCAGCTTATCGCGGTTGTTCGACACCGGGGAGCTGTTTTTT.

V gene TRBV20-1 combines with J gene TRBJ2-4; D is uncertain. Germline values: CDR1 DFQATT, CDR2 SNEGSKA (reference sequence). This CDR3 spans 13 amino acids. V dropped 4 bases and J dropped 5 bases, with 12 bases sitting between them. The CDR3 spells CSAIPDTQNIQYF. The CDR3 DNA is TGCAGTGCTATTCCAGACACTCAAAACATTCAGTACTTC.